The 19 T cell receptor beta chains in this list originate from one sample, sequenced in a study of blood T cell repertoires in COVID-19. Here immunoSEQ multiplex PCR was the method, and the copy in TCRdb shows in-frame clones only, minus some. There are 200,000 or so clones in the sample; around 91% occur only once, and roughly 3% lies in the top ten. Input material: PBMCs or T cells enriched from blood (not recorded which). The receptors shown here come from a woman aged 18-29 years in a cohort exposed to, infected with or recovered from COVID-19 (not recorded which).

This chain links TRBV12-3 or TRBV12-4 with TRBJ1-3, with D hard to call. The V end lost 8 bases, the J end lost 2 bases, and 7 bases lay between the germline ends. CDR3 length: 12 amino acids. Here the CDR3 reads CASSLTGNTIYF. The CDR3, as DNA: TGTGCCAGCTCCCTTACTGGAAACACCATATATTTT.

This chain's CDR3 is CASSLGQAAFF. The CDR3 DNA reads as TGTGCCAGCAGCCTTGGACAGGCGGCTTTCTTT. This rearrangement joins TRBV28 to TRBJ1-1, with 7 bases lining up with TRBD1. Germline trimming cut 6 bases from V and 11 bases from J; bases unmatched to any gene: 6. The CDR3 has 11 residues. In germline, CDR1 is MDHEN, CDR2 SYDVKM.

The genes are TRBV6-5 and TRBJ1-3, with D uncertain. CDR1 MNHEY and CDR2 SVGAGI come from the germline V gene. Trimming stripped 7 bases from V and 0 bases from J, with 13 bases between. This CDR3 contains 15 residues. Here the CDR3 reads CASTPTTGSGNTIYF. Here the CDR3 DNA reads TGTGCCAGCACCCCTACGACGGGCTCTGGAAACACCATATATTTT.

V usage is TRBV7-3 and J usage is TRBJ2-3, with TRBD1 matching over 8 bases. Germline V gene sequence: CDR1 SGHTA, CDR2 FQGTGA. Trimming removed 5 bases from V and 4 bases from J; junction bases left unmatched: 8. The CDR3 covers 15 residues. The CDR3 sequence is CASSPTSDRADTQYF. The DNA of the CDR3 is TGTGCCAGCAGCCCCACGTCGGACAGGGCAGATACGCAGTATTTT.

The chain couples TRBV5-1 to TRBJ1-6, with D possibly TRBD1 on 6 matching bases. CDR3 length: 14 amino acids. V lost 0 bases and J lost 5, with 6 bases in between. CDR1 and CDR2 from the germline V gene are SGHRS and YFSETQ. The CDR3 bases are TGCGCCAGCAGCTTGGGGACAGATAATTCACCCCTCCACTTT. Encoded protein: CASSLGTDNSPLHF.

V is TRBV6-5 and J is TRBJ2-4; 7 nucleotides match TRBD1. The germline CDR1 and CDR2 sequences are MNHEY and SVGAGI. V trimming: 0 bases; J trimming: 9 bases; junction bases outside the gene matches: 5. The CDR3 has 14 amino acids. CDR3 nucleotide sequence: TGTGCCAGCAGTTACTCTATACAGGGGACCATTCAGTACTTC. Amino acids: CASSYSIQGTIQYF.

The chain uses TRBV5-1 and TRBJ2-5; 10 bases line up with TRBD2. The CDR3 sequence is 15 residues long. Trimming cost V 3 bases and J 5 bases; bases outside gene matches: 7. Germline values: CDR1 SGHRS, CDR2 YFSETQ. The CDR3 here is CASSSSGGGQETQYF. The DNA for the CDR3 is TGCGCCAGCAGCTCGAGCGGGGGGGGTCAGGAGACCCAGTACTTC.

The rearrangement uses TRBV5-1 and TRBJ2-2; 11 nucleotides line up with TRBD2. V was clipped by 0 bases and J by 7 bases; unmatched bases: 11. The germline V gene has CDR1 SGHRS and CDR2 YFSETQ. The CDR3 extends over 18 amino acids. The CDR3 nucleotides read TGCGCCAGCAGCTTGGAACCTAGCGGGGGGACTTGGAGCGGGGAGCTGTTTTTT. This translates into CASSLEPSGGTWSGELFF. Together with reference TRBV5-1 and TRBJ2-2, the CDR3 gives the full variable domain: KAGVTQTPRYLIKTRGQQVTLSCSPISGHRSVSWYQQTPGQGLQFLFEYFSETQRNKGNFPGRFSGRQFSNSRSEMNVSTLELGDSALYLCASSLEPSGGTWSGELFFGEGSRLTVL.

The chain employs TRBV2 and TRBJ2-7; TRBD2 is a possible D gene (6 bases). CDR1 and CDR2 (germline): SNHLY, FYNNEI. V lost 3 bases to trimming and J lost 1 base, with 10 bases between them. The length of the CDR3 is 14 residues. The CDR3 here is CASSDRRGSYEQYF. DNA for the CDR3: TGTGCCAGCAGTGACAGGCGGGGATCCTACGAGCAGTACTTC.

This clone was seen a few times. This rearrangement joins TRBV9 to TRBJ2-1, with 8 bases identical to TRBD2. This CDR3 has 15 amino acids. V was pared by 3 bases and J by 8 bases, with 10 bases of the junction left unmatched. Germline CDR1 reads SGDLS; CDR2 reads YYNGEE. The CDR3 protein is CASSDRHSGTYEQFF. CDR3 coding DNA: TGTGCCAGCAGCGACCGTCATAGCGGGACCTATGAGCAGTTCTTC.

This clone came up once. The chain has TRBV11-1 and TRBJ2-5; possibly TRBD1 for D (6 bases). The V end lost 4 bases, the J end lost 5 bases, and 11 bases lay between the germline ends. CDR1 SGHAT and CDR2 FQDESV come from the germline V gene (reference sequence). CDR3 length equals 13 residues. As DNA, the CDR3 is TGTGCCAGCAGCTACAGGGAAGGTGAGACCCAGTACTTC. Its translation is CASSYREGETQYF.

The chain combines TRBV11-1 with TRBJ2-7; TRBD1 matches at 7 bases. Per the germline V gene, CDR1 is SGHAT and CDR2 is FQDESV (reference sequence). There are 14 residues in the CDR3. The ends lost 4 bases at V and 2 bases at J; junction bases unmatched: 5. CDR3 coding DNA: TGTGCCAGCAGCTGGGAGACAGGGCCCTACGAGCAGTACTTC. Its translation: CASSWETGPYEQYF.

The rearrangement uses TRBV5-6 and TRBJ2-7, with D possibly being TRBD1 (6 bases). V was shortened by 2 bases and J by 2 bases, with 8 bases between the two germline ends. CDR1 is SGHDT, CDR2 YYEEEE, per germline. This CDR3 has 13 residues. CDR3 amino acids: CASSLDRTYEQYF. The CDR3 coding sequence is TGTGCCAGCAGCTTAGACAGGACCTACGAGCAGTACTTC.

By sample share, this clone is medium-sized (0.01 to 0.1%). The chain joins TRBV27 to TRBJ2-7, with D maybe TRBD2 (5 bases). Deletions cut 1 base from V and 5 bases from J, with 12 bases between. This CDR3 is built from 14 residues. Germline lookup yields CDR1 MNHEY and CDR2 SMNVEV (reference sequence). Here the CDR3 reads CASSLYPGVDEQYF. As DNA, the CDR3 is TGTGCCAGCAGTTTATACCCCGGGGTGGACGAGCAGTACTTC.

The chain employs TRBV7-2 and TRBJ2-1; TRBD2 aligns across 8 bases. V trimming: 7 bases; J trimming: 4 bases; junction bases outside the gene matches: 6. Germline values: CDR1 SGHTA, CDR2 FQGNSA. The CDR3 runs to 14 residues. The CDR3 sequence: CASTSSGRYNEQFF. The CDR3 DNA reads TGTGCCAGCACCTCCAGCGGGAGATACAATGAGCAGTTCTTC.

The chain recombines TRBV18 with TRBJ2-5, with D tentatively TRBD1 (6 bases). Trimming left V 0 bases short and J 4 bases short, with 15 bases between. There are 16 residues in the CDR3. Looked up from germline, CDR1 is KGHSH and CDR2 is LQKENI. DNA of the CDR3: TGTGCCAGCTCACCACCAAACAGGGATATAATAGAGACCCAGTACTTC. Residues: CASSPPNRDIIETQYF.

V usage is TRBV18 and J usage is TRBJ1-5; D perhaps matches TRBD1 (6 bases). Germline V CDR1 and CDR2: KGHSH, LQKENI. Between the trimmed V and J ends, which lost 0 bases and 5 bases, there was a span of 11 bases. The CDR3 contains 15 residues. CDR3 DNA sequence: TGTGCCAGCTCACCACCGGGGGGGCGGGATCAGCCCCAGCATTTT. It specifies CASSPPGGRDQPQHF.

Here the CDR3 reads CASSMDRAYEQYF. CDR3 sequence (DNA): TGTGCCAGTAGTATGGACAGGGCCTACGAGCAGTACTTC. V and J are TRBV19 and TRBJ2-7, with 8 bases lining up with TRBD1. This CDR3 has 13 amino acids. Germline CDR1 is LNHDA and CDR2 is SQIVND (reference sequence). V was pared by 3 bases and J by 2 bases, with 0 bases of the junction left unmatched.

This sequence joins TRBV29-1 and TRBJ2-7, with 13 bases that match TRBD2. Germline CDR1 SQVTM, CDR2 ANQGSEA. The J segment lost 7 bases and the V segment lost 4 bases, leaving 16 bases of the junction unmatched. This CDR3 has 17 amino acids. In nucleotides, the CDR3 is TGCAGCGTTGGGACAAGGACTAGCGGGAGCTTCCGTCGTGAGCAGTACTTC. Protein product: CSVGTRTSGSFRREQYF.